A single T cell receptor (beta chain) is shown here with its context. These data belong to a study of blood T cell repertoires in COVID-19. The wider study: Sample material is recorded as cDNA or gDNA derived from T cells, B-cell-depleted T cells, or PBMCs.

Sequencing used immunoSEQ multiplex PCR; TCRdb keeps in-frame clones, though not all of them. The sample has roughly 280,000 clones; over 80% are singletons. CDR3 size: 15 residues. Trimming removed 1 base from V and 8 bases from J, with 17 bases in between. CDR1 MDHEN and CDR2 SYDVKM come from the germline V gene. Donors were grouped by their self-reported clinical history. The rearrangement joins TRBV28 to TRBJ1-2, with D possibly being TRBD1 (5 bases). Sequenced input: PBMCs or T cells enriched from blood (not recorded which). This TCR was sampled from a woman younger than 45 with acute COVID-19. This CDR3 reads CASSLSPVQGRGYTF. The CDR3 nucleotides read TGTGCCAGCAGTTTATCCCCCGTGCAGGGAAGGGGCTACACCTTC.